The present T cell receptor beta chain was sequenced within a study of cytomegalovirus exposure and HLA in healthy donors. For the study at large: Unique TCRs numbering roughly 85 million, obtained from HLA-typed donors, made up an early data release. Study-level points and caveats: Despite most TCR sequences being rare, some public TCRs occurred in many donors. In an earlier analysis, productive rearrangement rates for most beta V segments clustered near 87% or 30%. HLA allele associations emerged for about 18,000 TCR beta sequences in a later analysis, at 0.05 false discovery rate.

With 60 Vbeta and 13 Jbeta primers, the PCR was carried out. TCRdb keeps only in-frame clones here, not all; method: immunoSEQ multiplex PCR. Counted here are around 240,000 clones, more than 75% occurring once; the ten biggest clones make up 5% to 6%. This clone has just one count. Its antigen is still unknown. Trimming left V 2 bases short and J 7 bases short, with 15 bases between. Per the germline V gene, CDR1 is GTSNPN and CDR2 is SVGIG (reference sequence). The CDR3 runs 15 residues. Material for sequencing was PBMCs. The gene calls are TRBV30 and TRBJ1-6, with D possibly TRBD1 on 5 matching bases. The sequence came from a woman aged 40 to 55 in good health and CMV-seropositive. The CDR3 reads CAWSPWTLSNSPLHF. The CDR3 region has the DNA TGTGCCTGGAGTCCTTGGACACTCTCGAATTCACCCCTCCACTTT.